This record covers a single T cell receptor beta chain. Its antigen remains unidentified. The data derive from a study of T cell responses to AZD1222 COVID-19 vaccine. The overall study: Pooled in the analysis were second doses at about 4 or about 12 weeks. Whole-study results and caveats: In a largely white British group with more females than males, clonal diversity was possibly underestimated. Every sample of the repertoires postdated the peak T cell response.

Method: immunoSEQ multiplex PCR; TCRdb's copy keeps in-frame clones and lacks some. The sample gives about 120,000 clones, 85% to 90% of which show up once; roughly 8.9% is in the top ten. This CDR3 comprises 16 residues. Germline values: CDR1 SGDLS, CDR2 YYNGEE. The germline V and J ends were trimmed by 3 bases and 6 bases, with 20 bases remaining between them. Source: peripheral blood, taken on day 0 of AZD1222 vaccination. The receptor comes from an adult in good health. The rearrangement links TRBV9 to TRBJ2-3, with D perhaps TRBD1 or TRBD2 (6 bases each). The CDR3 DNA reads as TGTGCCAGCAGCGGAGGGGGGCGAAGCCTTAGGGATACGCAGTATTTT. Protein: CASSGGGRSLRDTQYF.